Listed below are T cell receptor beta chains from one sample, sequenced in a study of blood T cells in healthy people across ages. Each CDR3 protein gets one entry after TCRdb re-called the 5' RACE reads with MiXCR. The sample consists of around 1,500,000 distinct CDR3 sequences, around 42% of them appearing once. The sequencing input was blood. The receptors were gathered from a young woman in good health. Both conserved end residues are part of each CDR3. Each record gives: J gene, clone size, V gene, D gene, CDR3 protein, CDR3 DNA. A D gene is named only where the DNA matches it firmly. The size of a clone is reported for some rows only, either as once, few or many, or as a class for expanded clones.

J gene: TRBJ1-2
clone size: .
V gene: TRBV7-8
D gene: .
CDR3 protein: CASSPVNGGYTF
CDR3 DNA: TGTGCCAGCAGCCCAGTCAATGGGGGCTACACCTTC

J gene: TRBJ2-1
clone size: .
V gene: TRBV4-2
D gene: .
CDR3 protein: CASSQDLDLQFF
CDR3 DNA: TGTGCCAGCAGCCAAGATTTGGACTTACAGTTCTTC

J gene: TRBJ2-1
clone size: few
V gene: TRBV5-1
D gene: TRBD1
CDR3 protein: CASSFLGQGNNEQFF
CDR3 DNA: TGCGCCAGCAGCTTTCTGGGACAGGGGAACAATGAGCAGTTCTTC

J gene: TRBJ2-2
clone size: .
V gene: TRBV27
D gene: .
CDR3 protein: CASSPFGGGMRELFF
CDR3 DNA: TGTGCCAGCAGCCCATTTGGGGGCGGGATGAGGGAGCTGTTTTTT

J gene: TRBJ2-1
clone size: .
V gene: TRBV9
D gene: TRBD2
CDR3 protein: CASSVGRGLLAGVHQFF
CDR3 DNA: TGTGCCAGCAGCGTAGGAAGAGGTTTGCTAGCGGGGGTACATCAGTTCTTC

J gene: TRBJ2-7
clone size: .
V gene: TRBV11-2
D gene: TRBD2
CDR3 protein: CASIDKSGAYNEQYF
CDR3 DNA: TGTGCCAGCATCGATAAGAGCGGGGCATACAATGAGCAGTACTTC

J gene: TRBJ2-7
clone size: .
V gene: TRBV18
D gene: .
CDR3 protein: CASSPLATPYEQYF
CDR3 DNA: TGTGCCAGCTCACCATTGGCGACCCCCTACGAGCAGTACTTC

J gene: TRBJ1-5
clone size: few
V gene: TRBV6-5
D gene: .
CDR3 protein: CASRSLSNQPQHF
CDR3 DNA: TGTGCCAGCAGATCTCTTAGCAATCAGCCCCAGCATTTT

J gene: TRBJ2-5
clone size: .
V gene: TRBV27
D gene: TRBD2
CDR3 protein: CASSTSGAGETQYF
CDR3 DNA: TGTGCCAGCAGTACTAGCGGAGCAGGGGAGACCCAGTACTTC

J gene: TRBJ2-1
clone size: once
V gene: TRBV7-6
D gene: TRBD2
CDR3 protein: CASSPLSQFSGNIYNEQFF
CDR3 DNA: TGTGCCAGCAGCCCCCTCTCTCAGTTTAGCGGGAACATTTACAATGAGCAGTTCTTC

J gene: TRBJ2-1
clone size: few
V gene: TRBV20-1
D gene: .
CDR3 protein: CSARDPGGAGEQFF
CDR3 DNA: TGCAGTGCTAGAGATCCTGGCGGGGCGGGCGAGCAGTTCTTC

J gene: TRBJ2-3
clone size: few
V gene: TRBV9
D gene: TRBD2
CDR3 protein: CASSVVGVGLAASTDTQYF
CDR3 DNA: TGTGCCAGCAGCGTAGTAGGTGTGGGGCTAGCGGCTAGCACAGATACGCAGTATTTT

J gene: TRBJ2-3
clone size: .
V gene: TRBV12-3/TRBV12-4
D gene: .
CDR3 protein: CASSPRLSHSTDTQYF
CDR3 DNA: TGTGCCAGCAGTCCCCGGCTCAGCCACAGCACAGATACGCAGTATTTT